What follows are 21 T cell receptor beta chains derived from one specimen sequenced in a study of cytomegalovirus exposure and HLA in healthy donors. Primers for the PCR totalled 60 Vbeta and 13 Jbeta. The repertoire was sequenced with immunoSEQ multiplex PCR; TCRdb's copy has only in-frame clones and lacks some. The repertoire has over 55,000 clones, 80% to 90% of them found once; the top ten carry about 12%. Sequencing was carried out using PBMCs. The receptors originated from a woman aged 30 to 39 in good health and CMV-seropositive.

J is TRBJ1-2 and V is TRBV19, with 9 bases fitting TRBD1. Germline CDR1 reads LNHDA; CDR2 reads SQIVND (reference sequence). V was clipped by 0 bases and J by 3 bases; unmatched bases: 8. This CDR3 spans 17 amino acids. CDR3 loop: CASSIDTGGISYYGYTF. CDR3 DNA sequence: TGTGCCAGTAGTATAGATACAGGGGGCATTTCTTACTATGGCTACACCTTC. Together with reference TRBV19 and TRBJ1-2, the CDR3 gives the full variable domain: DGGITQSPKYLFRKEGQNVTLSCEQNLNHDAMYWYRQDPGQGLRLIYYSQIVNDFQKGDIAEGYSVSREKKESFPLTVTSAQKNPTAFYLCASSIDTGGISYYGYTFGSGTRLTVV.

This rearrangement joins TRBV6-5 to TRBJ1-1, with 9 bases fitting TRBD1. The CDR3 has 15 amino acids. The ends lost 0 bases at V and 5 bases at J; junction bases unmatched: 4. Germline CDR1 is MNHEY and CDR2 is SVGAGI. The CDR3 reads CASSYSGTGSTEAFF. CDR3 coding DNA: TGTGCCAGCAGTTACTCGGGGACAGGGAGTACTGAAGCTTTCTTT.

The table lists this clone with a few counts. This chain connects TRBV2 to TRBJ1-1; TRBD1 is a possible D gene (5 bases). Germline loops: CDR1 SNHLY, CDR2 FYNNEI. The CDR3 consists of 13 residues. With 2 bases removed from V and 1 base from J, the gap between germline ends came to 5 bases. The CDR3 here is CASSEQGNTEAFF. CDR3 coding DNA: TGTGCCAGCAGTGAACAGGGGAACACTGAAGCTTTCTTT.

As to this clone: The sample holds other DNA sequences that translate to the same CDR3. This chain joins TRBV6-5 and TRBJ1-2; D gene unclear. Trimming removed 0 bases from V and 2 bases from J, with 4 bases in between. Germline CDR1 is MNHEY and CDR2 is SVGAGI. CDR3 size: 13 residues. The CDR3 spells CASSYSGNYGYTF. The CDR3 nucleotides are TGTGCCAGCAGTTACTCGGGCAACTATGGCTACACCTTC.

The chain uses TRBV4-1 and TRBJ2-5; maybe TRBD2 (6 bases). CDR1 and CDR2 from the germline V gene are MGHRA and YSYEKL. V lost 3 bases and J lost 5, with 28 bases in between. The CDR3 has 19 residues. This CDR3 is CASSHPPGGRATPRETQYF. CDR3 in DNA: TGCGCCAGCAGCCACCCGCCCGGGGGTCGCGCCACACCGAGGGAGACCCAGTACTTC.

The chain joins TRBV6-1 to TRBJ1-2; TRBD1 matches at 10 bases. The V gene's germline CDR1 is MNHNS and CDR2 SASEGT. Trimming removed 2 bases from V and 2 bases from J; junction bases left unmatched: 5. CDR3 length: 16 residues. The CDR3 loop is CASSEPRDRGNYGYTF. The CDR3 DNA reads TGTGCCAGCAGTGAACCCAGGGACAGGGGCAACTATGGCTACACCTTC.

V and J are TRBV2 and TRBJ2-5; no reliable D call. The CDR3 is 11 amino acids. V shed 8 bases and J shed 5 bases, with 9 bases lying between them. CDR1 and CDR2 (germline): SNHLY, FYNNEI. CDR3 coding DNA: TGTGCCAGCCGCACCGCGGAGACCCAGTACTTC. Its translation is CASRTAETQYF.

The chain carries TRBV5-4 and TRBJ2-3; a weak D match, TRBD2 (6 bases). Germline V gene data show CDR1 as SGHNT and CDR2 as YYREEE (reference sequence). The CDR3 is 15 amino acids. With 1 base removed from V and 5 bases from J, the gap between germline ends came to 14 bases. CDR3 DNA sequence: TGTGCCAGCAGCTTGTTTCGGGAGATGCGAGATACGCAGTATTTT. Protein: CASSLFREMRDTQYF.

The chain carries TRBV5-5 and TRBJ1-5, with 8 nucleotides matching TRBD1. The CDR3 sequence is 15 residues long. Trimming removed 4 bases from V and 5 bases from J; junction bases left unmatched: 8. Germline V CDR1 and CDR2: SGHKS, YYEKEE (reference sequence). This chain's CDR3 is CASSPNRGVDQPQHF. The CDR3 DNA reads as TGTGCCAGCAGCCCCAACAGGGGGGTGGATCAGCCCCAGCATTTT.

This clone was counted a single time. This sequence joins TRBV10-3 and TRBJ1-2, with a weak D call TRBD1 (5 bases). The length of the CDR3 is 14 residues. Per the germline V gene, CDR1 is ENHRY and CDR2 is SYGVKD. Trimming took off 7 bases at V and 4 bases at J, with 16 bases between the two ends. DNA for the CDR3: TGTGCCATCATGGGGGGGTCTGGCATCTATGGCTACACCTTC. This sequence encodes CAIMGGSGIYGYTF.

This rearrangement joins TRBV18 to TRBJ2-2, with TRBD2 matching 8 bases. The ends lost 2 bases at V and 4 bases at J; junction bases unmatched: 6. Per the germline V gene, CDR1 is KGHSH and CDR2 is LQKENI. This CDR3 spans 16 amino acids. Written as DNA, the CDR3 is TGTGCCAGCTCACCATCCGGGACTAGTAGCACCGGGGAGCTGTTTTTT. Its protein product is CASSPSGTSSTGELFF.

The CDR3, as DNA: TGTGCCAGCAGCTTGGTGGGACTAGCGGGAGAATGGTTCAATGAGCAGTTCTTC. Translated, it gives CASSLVGLAGEWFNEQFF. The J gene is TRBJ2-1, the V gene TRBV5-4, with 14 bases that match TRBD2. J gave up 6 bases and V 0 bases, and 8 bases lay outside the gene matches. CDR3 length: 18 amino acids. From germline, CDR1 is SGHNT and CDR2 YYREEE (reference sequence).

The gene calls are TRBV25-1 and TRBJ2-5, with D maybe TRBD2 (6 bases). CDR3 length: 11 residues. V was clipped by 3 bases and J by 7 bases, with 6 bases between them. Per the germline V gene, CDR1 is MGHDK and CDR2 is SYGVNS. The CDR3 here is CASSERGTQYF. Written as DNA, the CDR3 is TGTGCCAGCAGTGAGCGGGGGACCCAGTACTTC.

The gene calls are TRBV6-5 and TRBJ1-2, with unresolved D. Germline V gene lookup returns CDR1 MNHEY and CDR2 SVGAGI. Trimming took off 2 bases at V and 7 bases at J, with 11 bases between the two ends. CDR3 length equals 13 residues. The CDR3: CASSYGQAFGYTF. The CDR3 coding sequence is TGTGCCAGCAGTTACGGGCAGGCGTTTGGCTACACCTTC.

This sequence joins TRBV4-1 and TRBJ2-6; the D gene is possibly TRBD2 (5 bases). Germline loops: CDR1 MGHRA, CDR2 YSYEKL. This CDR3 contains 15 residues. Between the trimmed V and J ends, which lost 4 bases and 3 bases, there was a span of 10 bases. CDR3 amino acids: CASSPIGVGANVLTF. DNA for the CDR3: TGCGCCAGCAGCCCCATCGGGGTTGGGGCCAACGTCCTGACTTTC.

In DNA form, the CDR3 reads TGTGCCAGCAGGGTAGCCGGGGAGCTGTTTTTT. Its protein product is CASRVAGELFF. This chain links TRBV7-9 with TRBJ2-2; D ambiguous. Germline V gene lookup returns CDR1 SEHNR and CDR2 FQNEAQ (reference sequence). The CDR3 covers 11 residues. The V gene lost 6 bases and the J gene lost 6 bases, with 5 bases spanning the gap. The variable domain in full, with the rest retrieved from reference TRBV7-9 and TRBJ2-2, is DTGVSQNPRHKITKRGQNVTFRCDPISEHNRLYWYRQTLGQGPEFLTYFQNEAQLEKSRLLSDRFSAERPKGSFSTLEIQRTEQGDSAMYLCASRVAGELFFGEGSRLTVL.

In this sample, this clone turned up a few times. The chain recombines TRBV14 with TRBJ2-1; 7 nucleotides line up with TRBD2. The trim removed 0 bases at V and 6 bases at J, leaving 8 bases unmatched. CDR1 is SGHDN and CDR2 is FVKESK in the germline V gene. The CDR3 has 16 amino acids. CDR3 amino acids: CASSQDRGSGINEQFF. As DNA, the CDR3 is TGTGCCAGCAGCCAAGATCGCGGGAGCGGTATCAATGAGCAGTTCTTC.

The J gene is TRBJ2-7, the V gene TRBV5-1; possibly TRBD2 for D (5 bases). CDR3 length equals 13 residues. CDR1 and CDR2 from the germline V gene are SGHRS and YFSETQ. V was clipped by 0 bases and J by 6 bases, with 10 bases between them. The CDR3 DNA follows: TGCGCCAGCAGCTTGGACCCCGGAGGCGAGCAGTACTTC. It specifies CASSLDPGGEQYF.

The chain's CDR3 is CATTISQGTQYF. The CDR3 bases are TGTGCCACCACCATTTCACAGGGTACGCAGTATTTT. The chain links TRBV15 to TRBJ2-3; the D gene is possibly TRBD1 (6 bases). This CDR3 has 12 residues. Per the germline V gene, CDR1 is LNHNV and CDR2 is YYDKDF (reference sequence). Trimming left V 7 bases short and J 8 bases short, with 13 bases between.

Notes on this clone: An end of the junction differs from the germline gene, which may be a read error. The CDR3, as DNA: TGTGCCACCTCAATAAATAGCGGGAGGGCTTACAATGAGCAGTTCTTC. This gives the protein CATSINSGRAYNEQFF. The V gene is TRBV18, the J gene TRBJ2-1, with 11 bases identical to TRBD2. This CDR3 is 16 amino acids long. In germline, CDR1 is KGHSH, CDR2 LQKENI.

The DNA of the CDR3 is TGTGCCAGCAGCACTCGACTAGCGGATGCCTACGAGCAGTACTTC. It translates to CASSTRLADAYEQYF. This chain uses TRBV9 with TRBJ2-7, with 9 bases fitting TRBD2. The CDR3 is 15 amino acids. V lost 4 bases to trimming and J lost 2 bases; unmatched junction nucleotides: 7. Germline CDR1 is SGDLS and CDR2 is YYNGEE.